The sequence of this T cell receptor (beta chain) was determined in a study of blood T cell repertoires in COVID-19. Trimming removed 5 bases from V and 7 bases from J; junction bases left unmatched: 8. The germline gives CDR1 MGHDK, CDR2 SYGVNS. The CDR3 sequence is 16 residues long. Clones were sequenced by immunoSEQ multiplex PCR, and TCRdb holds only the in-frame ones, with some missing. The sample lists a few hundred thousand clones, about 88% seen once, with about 1.4% in the top ten. Participant-given clinical history determined each cohort assignment. The genes are TRBV25-1 and TRBJ2-2, with TRBD1 matching over 12 bases. The sample consisted of PBMCs or T cells enriched from blood (not recorded which). The receptor was isolated from a woman younger than 35 who had been exposed to COVID-19. The CDR3 here is CASSRAGTGGYGELFF. CDR3 coding DNA: TGTGCCAGCAGTAGAGCCGGGACAGGGGGCTACGGGGAGCTGTTTTTT.